A single sample is the source of the 27 T cell receptor beta chains below, sequenced in a study of cytomegalovirus exposure and HLA in healthy donors. This PCR relied on a set of 60 Vbeta primers and 13 Jbeta primers. Here immunoSEQ multiplex PCR was the method, and the copy in TCRdb shows in-frame clones only, minus some. The sample has 150,000 or so clones, about four fifths seen once. The sequenced sample consisted of PBMCs. The receptors derive from a woman between 18 and 30 years old in good health and CMV-seropositive.

J is TRBJ2-7 and V is TRBV7-8; 11 bases map to TRBD1. The CDR3 totals 15 residues. J gave up 6 bases and V 7 bases, and 11 bases lay outside the gene matches. The germline V gene has CDR1 SGHVS and CDR2 FQNEAQ. The CDR3 protein is CASTHGGTGGLEQYF. CDR3 bases: TGTGCCAGCACCCACGGTGGGACAGGGGGACTCGAGCAGTACTTC.

V gene TRBV6-1 combines with J gene TRBJ1-1, with D perhaps matching TRBD1 (6 bases). V dropped 2 bases and J dropped 7 bases, with 17 bases sitting between them. Germline assignment: CDR1 MNHNS and CDR2 SASEGT. CDR3 length: 15 amino acids. CDR3: CASSETAGTSSEAFF. CDR3 nucleotide sequence: TGTGCCAGCAGTGAAACGGCCGGGACATCTAGTGAAGCTTTCTTT.

The rearrangement joins TRBV5-1 to TRBJ2-7, with TRBD2 matching over 8 bases. The CDR3 spans 17 residues. V lost 2 bases, J lost 6 bases, and 16 bases stayed unmatched. From germline, CDR1 is SGHRS and CDR2 YFSETQ. The CDR3 region has the DNA TGCGCCAGCAGCTTCTCAGCGGGGGCCGCCCTCCTTAGCGAGCAGTACTTC. It is translated as CASSFSAGAALLSEQYF.

This clone appeared a few times. This chain uses TRBV28 with TRBJ2-3, with 7 bases that match TRBD2. Per germline, CDR1 MDHEN and CDR2 SYDVKM. The junction had 8 bases not matched to a gene; V was cut back by 5 bases and J by 0 bases. The CDR3 sequence is 16 residues long. Here the CDR3 reads CASSPPSGDSTDTQYF. In DNA form, the CDR3 reads TGTGCCAGCAGTCCACCGAGCGGGGATAGCACAGATACGCAGTATTTT.

The chain links TRBV28 to TRBJ2-7, with no clear D. Germline assignment: CDR1 MDHEN and CDR2 SYDVKM. The CDR3 consists of 15 residues. V was cut by 5 bases and J by 0 bases, with 14 bases left in between. Here the CDR3 DNA reads TGTGCCAGCAGTAGCTCCCCTCGGTTCTCCTACGAGCAGTACTTC. Translated: CASSSSPRFSYEQYF.

This clone was observed a few times. The chain uses TRBV18 and TRBJ2-5; 15 bases agree with TRBD2. This CDR3 is 19 amino acids long. The germline V gene encodes CDR1 KGHSH and CDR2 LQKENI. With 0 bases clipped from V and 0 bases from J, the junction kept 5 bases outside the gene matches. CDR3 sequence: CASSPPGLAGGRYQETQYF. In nucleotides, the CDR3 is TGTGCCAGCTCACCACCTGGACTAGCGGGGGGGCGCTACCAAGAGACCCAGTACTTC.

DNA for the CDR3: TGTGCCAGCAGCTTAGCCCCCGGCGGGGGACGGGATCAGCCCCAGCATTTT. Residues: CASSLAPGGGRDQPQHF. The V gene is TRBV11-1, the J gene TRBJ1-5; D perhaps matches TRBD1 (5 bases). Germline CDR1 and CDR2: SGHAT and FQDESV (reference sequence). The CDR3 has 17 amino acids. The ends were cut back, 0 bases at V and 5 bases at J, with 17 bases in the middle.

V usage is TRBV7-9 and J usage is TRBJ2-5; D is unclear. V was shortened by 0 bases and J by 5 bases, with 19 bases between the two germline ends. This CDR3 comprises 17 residues. Germline V gene sequence: CDR1 SEHNR, CDR2 FQNEAQ (reference sequence). The CDR3 spells CASSLASQVFVAETQYF. In DNA, the CDR3 is TGTGCCAGCAGCTTAGCCAGCCAGGTGTTCGTGGCGGAGACCCAGTACTTC.

The chain is built from TRBV5-6 and TRBJ2-3; 8 positions match TRBD2. V was clipped by 1 base and J by 3 bases; unmatched bases: 7. The germline gives CDR1 SGHDT, CDR2 YYEEEE. This CDR3 spans 16 amino acids. The CDR3 spells CASSLRLAGGTDTQYF. The CDR3 DNA is TGTGCCAGCAGCTTGAGGTTGGCGGGAGGAACAGATACGCAGTATTTT.

This chain joins TRBV7-2 and TRBJ2-7; no reliable D call. The V end was cut by 3 bases, the J end by 4 bases, with 10 bases between. The CDR3 spans 13 residues. Germline assignment: CDR1 SGHTA and CDR2 FQGNSA. In DNA form, the CDR3 reads TGTGCCAGCAGCTTGGCGGATGGGTACGAGCAGTACTTC. Translation gives CASSLADGYEQYF.

This chain connects TRBV5-1 to TRBJ2-3; possibly TRBD1 for D (7 bases). CDR3 length: 16 amino acids. Between the trimmed V and J ends, which lost 4 bases and 4 bases, there was a span of 19 bases. From germline, CDR1 is SGHRS and CDR2 YFSETQ. DNA of the CDR3: TGCGCCAGCAGCGAGCGGCGGGACAGCCGCCCAGATACGCAGTATTTT. Translating gives CASSERRDSRPDTQYF.

The chain couples TRBV4-3 to TRBJ2-3, with D hard to call. This CDR3 spans 17 amino acids. V lost 7 bases and J 2 bases, leaving 22 bases between the germline ends. Germline V CDR1 and CDR2: LGHNA, YSLEER. CDR3 nucleotides: TGCGCCAGCACCTTAAGACTTACCGAAACCCACACAGATACGCAGTATTTT. Translation: CASTLRLTETHTDTQYF.

The chain employs TRBV19 and TRBJ1-2, with 7 bases lining up with TRBD1. The trim removed 5 bases at V and 0 bases at J, leaving 3 bases unmatched. The CDR3 loop spans 14 amino acids. CDR1 is LNHDA, CDR2 SQIVND, per germline (reference sequence). The CDR3 sequence: CASSATGTNYGYTF. The CDR3 coding sequence is TGTGCCAGTAGTGCGACAGGGACTAACTATGGCTACACCTTC.

This clone was counted only a few times. The rearrangement links TRBV6-5 to TRBJ1-3; the match to TRBD1 covers 7 bases. This CDR3 has 16 amino acids. V trimming: 0 bases; J trimming: 4 bases; junction bases outside the gene matches: 6. Germline V gene lookup returns CDR1 MNHEY and CDR2 SVGAGI. CDR3 protein: CASSYSATGLGNTIYF. The CDR3 DNA reads TGTGCCAGCAGTTACTCGGCGACAGGGTTGGGAAACACCATATATTTT.

This chain links TRBV7-2 with TRBJ2-3, with no clear D. Germline-derived CDR1 and CDR2 are SGHTA and FQGNSA. V dropped 1 base and J dropped 0 bases, with 5 bases sitting between them. The CDR3 runs 14 residues. CDR3 sequence: CASSLVLSTDTQYF. The CDR3 DNA sequence: TGTGCCAGCAGCTTAGTTCTTAGCACAGATACGCAGTATTTT.

The chain joins TRBV5-6 to TRBJ1-1, with 9 nucleotides matching TRBD1. The germline V gene has CDR1 SGHDT and CDR2 YYEEEE. The J segment lost 0 bases and the V segment lost 4 bases, leaving 7 bases of the junction unmatched. The CDR3 length is 16 residues. DNA for the CDR3: TGTGCCAGCAGCGGGGGGACAGGGCTTTTGAACACTGAAGCTTTCTTT. Translated: CASSGGTGLLNTEAFF.

The gene calls are TRBV10-3 and TRBJ1-2, with unresolved D. This CDR3 is 14 amino acids long. Germline lookup yields CDR1 ENHRY and CDR2 SYGVKD. Trimming stripped 0 bases from V and 6 bases from J, with 11 bases between. The CDR3 loop is CAISESGPLDGYTF. CDR3 bases: TGTGCCATCAGTGAGTCGGGCCCACTTGATGGCTACACCTTC.

J is TRBJ1-1 and V is TRBV11-3; tentative D call: TRBD1 (5 bases). The V gene lost 1 base and the J gene lost 1 base, with 13 bases spanning the gap. Germline-derived CDR1 and CDR2 are SGHNT and YENEEA. The CDR3 length is 16 residues. Here the CDR3 DNA reads TGTGCCAGCAGCTTAGGGGGACTAACAGAGAACACTGAAGCTTTCTTT. It specifies CASSLGGLTENTEAFF.

The gene calls are TRBV11-3 and TRBJ2-3; possibly TRBD2 for D (5 bases). Trimming cost V 1 base and J 2 bases, with 16 bases left between them. This CDR3 has 17 residues. Germline V gene lookup returns CDR1 SGHNT and CDR2 YENEEA. The CDR3 sequence: CASSLGASGRDTDTQYF. For the CDR3, the DNA is TGTGCCAGCAGCTTAGGGGCCTCAGGACGGGACACAGATACGCAGTATTTT.

This clone showed up just once. CDR3 region: CASSFQGGVGSGTQYF. CDR3 in DNA: TGTGCCAGCAGCTTCCAGGGGGGAGTTGGTTCCGGGACCCAGTACTTC. The chain joins TRBV5-5 to TRBJ2-5; possible D gene TRBD1, 7 bases. Per the germline V gene, CDR1 is SGHKS and CDR2 is YYEKEE (reference sequence). The CDR3 sequence is 16 residues long. Between the trimmed V and J ends, which lost 2 bases and 7 bases, there was a span of 21 bases.

The chain has TRBV7-3 and TRBJ2-1; TRBD2 aligns across 8 bases. CDR3 length: 15 residues. Germline V gene data show CDR1 as SGHTA and CDR2 as FQGTGA. The junction had 7 bases not matched to a gene; V was cut back by 5 bases and J by 4 bases. The CDR3 reads CASSPDTSGYNEQFF. As DNA, the CDR3 is TGTGCCAGCAGCCCAGATACTAGCGGATACAATGAGCAGTTCTTC.

The rearrangement links TRBV5-1 to TRBJ1-4; a weak D match, TRBD1 (6 bases). Germline CDR1 reads SGHRS; CDR2 reads YFSETQ. With 0 bases removed from V and 7 bases from J, the gap between germline ends came to 10 bases. The CDR3 is 14 amino acids. CDR3 nucleotides: TGCGCCAGCAGCTTGGACAGGGATGGTGAAAAACTGTTTTTT. Protein product: CASSLDRDGEKLFF.

The V and J genes are TRBV6-5 and TRBJ1-3; the D gene is possibly TRBD1 (6 bases). CDR1 is MNHEY and CDR2 is SVGAGI in the germline V gene. This CDR3 contains 15 residues. V was trimmed by 6 bases and J by 2 bases, leaving 14 bases between them. This chain's CDR3 is CASSRTGTTGNTIYF. The CDR3 nucleotides read TGTGCCAGCAGCCGGACCGGGACAACTGGAAACACCATATATTTT.

The chain combines TRBV4-1 with TRBJ2-1; 7 nucleotides align to TRBD2. The CDR3 runs to 16 residues. With 4 bases clipped from V and 11 bases from J, the junction kept 17 bases outside the gene matches. CDR1 MGHRA and CDR2 YSYEKL come from the germline V gene. Written as DNA, the CDR3 is TGCGCCAGCAGCCTTCCCCGAGCGGGGCTAGGGTTTCAGCAGTTCTTC. This encodes CASSLPRAGLGFQQFF.

This chain joins TRBV14 and TRBJ2-7, with D unclear. This CDR3 spans 13 amino acids. Germline V gene sequence: CDR1 SGHDN, CDR2 FVKESK. V was cut by 0 bases and J by 3 bases, with 6 bases left in between. CDR3 in amino acids: CASSQENNYEQYF. The CDR3 DNA reads as TGTGCCAGCAGCCAAGAGAACAACTACGAGCAGTACTTC.

This clone has only a few counts. This chain joins TRBV5-4 and TRBJ2-1; D possibly corresponds to TRBD2 (6 bases). The V and J ends lost 2 bases and 6 bases respectively, with 15 bases between them. The germline gives CDR1 SGHNT, CDR2 YYREEE (reference sequence). The CDR3 is 15 amino acids. CDR3 region: CASSLLLAQANEQFF. CDR3 coding DNA: TGTGCCAGCAGCTTATTGCTAGCGCAGGCCAATGAGCAGTTCTTC. Based on the CDR3 plus reference TRBV5-4 and TRBJ2-1, the full variable domain is ETGVTQSPTHLIKTRGQQVTLRCSSQSGHNTVSWYQQALGQGPQFIFQYYREEENGRGNFPPRFSGLQFPNYSSELNVNALELDDSALYLCASSLLLAQANEQFFGPGTRLTVL.

The chain links TRBV28 to TRBJ2-7; 9 bases are a match to TRBD1. The V gene's germline CDR1 is MDHEN and CDR2 SYDVKM. The CDR3 extends over 13 amino acids. With 8 bases clipped from V and 7 bases from J, the junction kept 9 bases outside the gene matches. CDR3 bases: TGTGCCAGCCTTGAACAGGGGGCAAGGGAGCAGTACTTC. Amino acids: CASLEQGAREQYF.